This TCR beta chain was recorded in a study of response to subunit inactivated influenza vaccine. The study's findings and limits: T cells newly recruited by each seasonal influenza vaccination are few, the authors suggested.

On this clonotype: Its antigen is unknown.

This CDR3 is built from 13 residues. Between the trimmed V and J ends, which lost 3 bases and 6 bases, there was a span of 12 bases. Germline V lookup: CDR1 DFQATT, CDR2 SNEGSKA (reference sequence). TCRdb processed the RT-PCR reads anew with MiXCR; each CDR3 protein has one entry. The data hold hundreds of thousands of distinct CDR3 sequences, with roughly 25% observed a single time. This specimen consisted of CD4+ T cells sorted from PBMCs, obtained more than 4 days after vaccination. The receptor was derived from a man aged 50 or older who received an inactivated influenza vaccine. The chain has TRBV20-1 and TRBJ2-1, with D perhaps TRBD2 (7 bases). Here the CDR3 DNA reads TGCAGTGCTAGTTCCGGGGGGCCCAATGAGCAGTTCTTC. The encoded protein is CSASSGGPNEQFF.